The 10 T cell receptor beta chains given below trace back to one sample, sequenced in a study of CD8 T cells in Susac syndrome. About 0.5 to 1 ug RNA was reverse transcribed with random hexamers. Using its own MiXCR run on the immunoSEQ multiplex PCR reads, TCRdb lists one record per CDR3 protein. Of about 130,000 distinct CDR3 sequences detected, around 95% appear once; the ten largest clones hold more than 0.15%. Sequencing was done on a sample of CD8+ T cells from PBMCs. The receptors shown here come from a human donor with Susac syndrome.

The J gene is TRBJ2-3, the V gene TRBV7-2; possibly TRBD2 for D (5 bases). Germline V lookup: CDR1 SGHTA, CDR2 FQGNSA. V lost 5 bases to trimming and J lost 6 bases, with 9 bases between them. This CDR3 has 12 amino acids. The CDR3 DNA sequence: TGTGCCAGCAGCCGGATAGCGGATACGCAGTATTTT. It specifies CASSRIADTQYF.

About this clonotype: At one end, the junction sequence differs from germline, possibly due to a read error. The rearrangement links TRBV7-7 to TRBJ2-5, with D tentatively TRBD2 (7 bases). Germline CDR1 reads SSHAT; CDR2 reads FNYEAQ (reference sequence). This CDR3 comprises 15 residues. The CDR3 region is CASSPRGGPEETQYF. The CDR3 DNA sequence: TGTGCTAGCAGCCCAAGGGGGGGCCCTGAAGAGACCCAGTACTTC.

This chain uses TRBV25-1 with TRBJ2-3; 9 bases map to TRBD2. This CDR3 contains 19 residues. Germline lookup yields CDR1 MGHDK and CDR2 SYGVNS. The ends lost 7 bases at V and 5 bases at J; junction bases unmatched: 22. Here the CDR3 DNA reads TGTGCCAGCACTGAGGGGTCCCGACTAGCGGATCGCCGGGAAGATACGCAGTATTTT. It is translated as CASTEGSRLADRREDTQYF.

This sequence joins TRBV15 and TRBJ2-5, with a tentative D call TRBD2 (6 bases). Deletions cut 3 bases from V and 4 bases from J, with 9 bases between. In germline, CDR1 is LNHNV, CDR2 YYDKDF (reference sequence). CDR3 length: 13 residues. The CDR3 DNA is TGTGCCACCAGCAGTTGGAGGGGAGAGACCCAGTACTTC. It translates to CATSSWRGETQYF.

CDR3 in amino acids: CASSERSNYGYTF. DNA of the CDR3: TGTGCCAGCAGTGAAAGGAGTAACTATGGCTACACCTTC. This sequence joins TRBV6-1 and TRBJ1-2; D gene unclear. The V gene lost 2 bases and the J gene lost 1 base, with 5 bases spanning the gap. The CDR3 consists of 13 residues. From germline, CDR1 is MNHNS and CDR2 SASEGT.

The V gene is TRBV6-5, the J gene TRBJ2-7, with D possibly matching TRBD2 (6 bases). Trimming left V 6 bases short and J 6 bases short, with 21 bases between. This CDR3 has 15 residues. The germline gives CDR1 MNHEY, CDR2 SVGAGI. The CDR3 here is CASSPGRGGYVEQYF. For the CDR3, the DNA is TGTGCCAGCAGCCCAGGACGGGGAGGATACGTCGAGCAGTACTTC.

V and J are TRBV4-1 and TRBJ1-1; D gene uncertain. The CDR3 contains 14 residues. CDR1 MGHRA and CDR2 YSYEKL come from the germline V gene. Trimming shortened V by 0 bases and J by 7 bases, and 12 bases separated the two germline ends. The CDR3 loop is CASSQEVGSNEAFF. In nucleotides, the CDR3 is TGCGCCAGCAGCCAAGAAGTAGGAAGCAATGAAGCTTTCTTT.

CDR3 sequence: CASSLAQVPYEQYF. The CDR3 DNA is TGTGCCAGCAGCTTGGCACAGGTTCCCTACGAGCAGTACTTC. The chain uses TRBV7-8 and TRBJ2-7, with a weak D call TRBD1 (5 bases). CDR1 SGHVS and CDR2 FQNEAQ come from the germline V gene. Trimming pared 3 bases from V and 2 bases from J, leaving 11 bases between. CDR3 length equals 14 residues.

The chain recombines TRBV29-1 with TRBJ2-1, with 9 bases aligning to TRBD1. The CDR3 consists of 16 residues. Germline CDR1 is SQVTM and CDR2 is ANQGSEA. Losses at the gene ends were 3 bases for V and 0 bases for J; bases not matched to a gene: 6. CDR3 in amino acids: CSVDGTGPFSYNEQFF. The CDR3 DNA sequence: TGCAGCGTTGACGGGACAGGGCCCTTCTCCTACAATGAGCAGTTCTTC.

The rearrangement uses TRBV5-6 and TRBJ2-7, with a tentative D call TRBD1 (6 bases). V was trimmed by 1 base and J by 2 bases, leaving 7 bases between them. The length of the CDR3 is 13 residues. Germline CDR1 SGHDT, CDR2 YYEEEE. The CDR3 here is CASSLRQAYEQYF. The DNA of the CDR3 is TGTGCCAGCAGCTTGCGACAGGCCTACGAGCAGTACTTC.